Sequencing of this T cell receptor (beta chain) was carried out in a study of T cell repertoires in cytomegalovirus infection. Study-level information: Indications of both CMV infection and matching HLA type were provided by public TCR beta signatures.

TCRdb analysed the reads with MiXCR anew, one entry per CDR3 protein. The repertoire holds roughly 320,000 distinct CDR3 sequences, with more than 8% as singletons. This CDR3 region has 15 residues. V was cut by 5 bases and J by 2 bases, with 13 bases left in between. Details on this clonotype: Its antigen is as yet unknown.

General observations from the study: Accumulated public TCR beta family frequency recognized individuals carrying CMV together with the relevant HLA. Predominance within the ex vivo response was attributable to HLA-C-restricted CMV-specific TCR beta clonotypes.

The TCR comes from a human donor in good health (CMV status not recorded). Some clones in this sample may be carry-over from other donors' samples. The chain employs TRBV12-3 or TRBV12-4 and TRBJ2-1; no reliable D call. The sample was PBMCs. The CDR3 bases are TGTGCCAGCAGTGCAAGCGCCACCACCTACAATGAGCAGTTCTTC. The encoded protein is CASSASATTYNEQFF.